This entry lists 27 T cell receptor beta chains sequenced from one sample in a study of T cells in Graves' hyperthyroidism and ophthalmopathy. Researchers amplified the TCR beta CDR3 regions from RNA transcripts. Using the HTBI primer set, a first-round RT-PCR was run on the TCR CDR3. TCRdb recomputed calls from the multiplex PCR reads with MiXCR, one row per CDR3 protein. This table holds about 290,000 distinct CDR3 sequences, 15% to 20% found once. The sequenced sample consisted of blood. These receptors were collected from a man aged 50 to 60 with Graves' ophthalmopathy.

V is TRBV12-3 or TRBV12-4 and J is TRBJ1-2; TRBD1 might be the D (6 bases). Trimming cost V 7 bases and J 7 bases, with 16 bases left between them. CDR3 length: 13 residues. The CDR3 here is CASNPGGGLGYTF. In DNA form, the CDR3 reads TGTGCCAGCAACCCCGGGGGGGGGCTTGGCTACACCTTC.

This clonotype was seen many times. The chain recombines TRBV6-1 with TRBJ1-1, with D possibly TRBD1 on 6 matching bases. Per germline, CDR1 MNHNS and CDR2 SASEGT. The CDR3 loop spans 14 amino acids. Deletions cut 8 bases from V and 5 bases from J, with 18 bases between. The CDR3 is CASRLNGRGTEAFF. The DNA of the CDR3 is TGTGCCAGCCGGTTGAACGGGAGGGGGACTGAAGCTTTCTTT.

This clonotype was observed many times. For the CDR3, the DNA is TGCAGTGGGGAGGCGCCCCCCAAAAACATTCAGTACTTC. This encodes CSGEAPPKNIQYF. This chain joins TRBV20-1 and TRBJ2-4, with a tentative D call TRBD2 (6 bases). V gave up 7 bases and J gave up 2 bases, with 12 bases separating them. There are 13 residues in the CDR3. Germline CDR1 and CDR2: DFQATT and SNEGSKA (reference sequence).

The rearrangement links TRBV19 to TRBJ2-2; TRBD2 aligns across 8 bases. The CDR3 contains 16 residues. Germline-derived CDR1 and CDR2 are LNHDA and SQIVND (reference sequence). After removal of 7 bases from V and 2 bases from J, the junction contained 9 bases not matched to a gene. CDR3 in amino acids: CASKAIAGGNTGELFF. DNA for the CDR3: TGTGCCAGTAAGGCCATCGCGGGGGGAAACACCGGGGAGCTGTTTTTT.

In this sample, this clonotype turned up many times. The J gene is TRBJ1-2, the V gene TRBV27, with TRBD1 identical over 9 bases. Germline CDR1 reads MNHEY; CDR2 reads SMNVEV (reference sequence). This CDR3 spans 17 amino acids. V lost 2 bases and J lost 5; bases outside the gene matches: 12. The chain's CDR3 is CASSLRSPDRGIYGYTF. The CDR3 region has the DNA TGTGCCAGCAGTTTACGATCTCCGGACAGGGGAATTTATGGCTACACCTTC.

This clonotype was counted many times. The rearrangement links TRBV7-3 to TRBJ2-1; the match to TRBD2 covers 8 bases. With V trimmed by 2 bases and J by 5 bases, 8 bases remained unmatched. The CDR3 is 16 amino acids. Looked up from germline, CDR1 is SGHTA and CDR2 is FQGTGA. CDR3 nucleotides: TGTGCCAGCAGCTTAGCAGCCGGGAGGGCCGACAATGAGCAGTTCTTC. Amino acids: CASSLAAGRADNEQFF.

This clonotype was counted a few times. J is TRBJ1-2 and V is TRBV28, with D possibly being TRBD1 (5 bases). The V end lost 7 bases, the J end lost 12 bases, and 15 bases lay between the germline ends. Germline-derived CDR1 and CDR2 are MDHEN and SYDVKM. The CDR3 sequence is 11 residues long. This CDR3 reads CASTSRGANTF. The CDR3 DNA is TGTGCCAGCACGTCCCGAGGGGCCAACACCTTC.

This clonotype was seen at least ten times. V and J are TRBV20-1 and TRBJ2-7; the match to TRBD2 covers 8 bases. With 1 base clipped from V and 3 bases from J, the junction kept 5 bases outside the gene matches. CDR1 is DFQATT, CDR2 SNEGSKA, per germline (reference sequence). This CDR3 region has 14 residues. This chain's CDR3 is CSARAAGVLYEQYF. Written as DNA, the CDR3 is TGCAGTGCTAGAGCAGCGGGAGTTCTCTACGAGCAGTACTTC.

This clonotype has a handful of counts. The chain has TRBV5-1 and TRBJ2-7; 8 bases agree with TRBD1. V dropped 3 bases and J dropped 2; count of bases not matched to a gene: 13. The V gene's germline CDR1 is SGHRS and CDR2 YFSETQ. This CDR3 has 17 residues. CDR3 in amino acids: CASSSGPQQGGTYEQYF. The CDR3 nucleotides read TGCGCCAGCAGCTCCGGCCCGCAACAGGGGGGCACCTACGAGCAGTACTTC.

This clonotype was found a few times. The gene calls are TRBV6-1 and TRBJ1-5; 9 nucleotides agree with TRBD1. There are 18 residues in the CDR3. Germline V lookup: CDR1 MNHNS, CDR2 SASEGT. The trim removed 8 bases at V and 4 bases at J, leaving 18 bases unmatched. CDR3 sequence (DNA): TGTGCCAGCGTCATCCGCGGAACCGGGACAGGGTATAATCAGCCCCAGCATTTT. Amino acid sequence: CASVIRGTGTGYNQPQHF.

J is TRBJ1-3 and V is TRBV30; TRBD1 is a possible D gene (6 bases). In germline, CDR1 is GTSNPN, CDR2 SVGIG (reference sequence). With 1 base removed from V and 5 bases from J, the gap between germline ends came to 15 bases. The CDR3 length is 15 residues. The CDR3 nucleotides are TGTGCCTGGAGTGGTCCGGGGGGGGCTAGAAACACCATATATTTT. Encoded protein: CAWSGPGGARNTIYF. Supplemented by reference TRBV30 and TRBJ1-3, the full variable domain reads SQTIHQWPATLVQPVGSPLSLECTVEGTSNPNLYWYRQAAGRGLQLLFYSVGIGQISSEVPQNLSASRPQDRQFILSSKKLLLSDSGFYLCAWSGPGGARNTIYFGEGSWLTVV.

This clonotype was detected only a few times. The chain joins TRBV14 to TRBJ1-1; 7 positions agree with TRBD1. CDR3 length equals 15 residues. The V gene end was trimmed by 4 bases and the J gene end by 0 bases; junction bases not matched to a gene: 5. CDR1 and CDR2 (germline): SGHDN, FVKESK. CDR3 sequence: CASSRLGQLNTEAFF. In DNA, the CDR3 is TGTGCCAGCAGCCGTTTGGGACAGCTGAACACTGAAGCTTTCTTT.

This clonotype has at least ten counts. The chain recombines TRBV6-1 with TRBJ1-5; D is ambiguous. Germline V lookup: CDR1 MNHNS, CDR2 SASEGT. Trimming removed 2 bases from V and 2 bases from J, with 4 bases in between. CDR3 size: 13 residues. The CDR3 loop reads CASSEQGNQPQHF. The CDR3 DNA is TGTGCCAGCAGTGAACAGGGCAATCAGCCCCAGCATTTT.

This clonotype was seen a few times. V and J are TRBV27 and TRBJ2-6; no firm D call. V dropped 1 base and J dropped 0 bases, with 7 bases sitting between them. From germline, CDR1 is MNHEY and CDR2 SMNVEV (reference sequence). The CDR3 is 16 amino acids. Written as DNA, the CDR3 is TGTGCCAGCAGTTTATGGGGATCCTCTGGGGCCAACGTCCTGACTTTC. This codes for CASSLWGSSGANVLTF.

In this sample, this clonotype turned up many times. The chain has TRBV5-1 and TRBJ2-3, with D perhaps TRBD2 (6 bases). The CDR3 consists of 15 residues. The germline V and J ends were trimmed by 3 bases and 0 bases, with 11 bases remaining between them. Per germline, CDR1 SGHRS and CDR2 YFSETQ. The CDR3 region has the DNA TGCGCCAGCAGCTCCGGGACTCAAAGCACAGATACGCAGTATTTT. As protein: CASSSGTQSTDTQYF.

This clonotype was detected many times. The chain couples TRBV2 to TRBJ2-2; no clear D. Trimming took off 4 bases at V and 5 bases at J, with 14 bases between the two ends. CDR1 and CDR2 from the germline V gene are SNHLY and FYNNEI. The CDR3 has 15 residues. For the CDR3, the DNA is TGTGCCAGCAGTGCGGACCTATCAAGGACCGGGGAGCTGTTTTTT. This codes for CASSADLSRTGELFF. The full variable domain, rest sourced from reference TRBV2 and TRBJ2-2, is EPEVTQTPSHQVTQMGQEVILRCVPISNHLYFYWYRQILGQKVEFLVSFYNNEISEKSEIFDDQFSVERPDGSNFTLKIRSTKLEDSAMYFCASSADLSRTGELFFGEGSRLTVL.

This clonotype was detected a few times. The gene calls are TRBV5-6 and TRBJ2-7; unclear D gene. From germline, CDR1 is SGHDT and CDR2 YYEEEE. V lost 0 bases and J 7 bases, leaving 11 bases between the germline ends. The CDR3 sequence is 13 residues long. The CDR3 sequence: CASSLGPREEQYF. CDR3 coding DNA: TGTGCCAGCAGCTTGGGCCCCCGAGAGGAGCAGTACTTC. Full variable domain (missing parts from reference TRBV5-6 and TRBJ2-7): DAGVTQSPTHLIKTRGQQVTLRCSPKSGHDTVSWYQQALGQGPQFIFQYYEEEERQRGNFPDRFSGHQFPNYSSELNVNALLLGDSALYLCASSLGPREEQYFGPGTRLTVT.

This clonotype came up a few times. V is TRBV5-1 and J is TRBJ2-5; D remains unclear. V was cut by 0 bases and J by 3 bases, with 9 bases left in between. The CDR3 extends over 14 amino acids. The germline gives CDR1 SGHRS, CDR2 YFSETQ. In DNA, the CDR3 is TGCGCCAGCAGCTTGGGGTTAGGAAAAGAGACCCAGTACTTC. Residues: CASSLGLGKETQYF.

This rearrangement joins TRBV9 to TRBJ2-7, with D uncertain. Germline V gene lookup returns CDR1 SGDLS and CDR2 YYNGEE. This CDR3 contains 16 residues. Trimming cost V 0 bases and J 2 bases, with 15 bases left between them. CDR3 coding DNA: TGTGCCAGCAGCGTAGAGGGTGGACGAGGTGCCTACGAGCAGTACTTC. Translated: CASSVEGGRGAYEQYF.

This chain links TRBV28 with TRBJ1-1; unclear D gene. V lost 2 bases and J lost 1, with 8 bases in between. The germline gives CDR1 MDHEN, CDR2 SYDVKM. The CDR3 spans 14 residues. The DNA of the CDR3 is TGTGCCAGCAGTTTAGGAACGTCGAACACTGAAGCTTTCTTT. The encoded protein is CASSLGTSNTEAFF.

The sample holds many counts of this clonotype. V is TRBV20-1 and J is TRBJ1-6; 8 nucleotides match TRBD1. The CDR3 sequence is 16 residues long. Trimming at V came to 6 bases and at J to 3 bases, leaving 10 bases not matched to a gene. Germline CDR1 and CDR2: DFQATT and SNEGSKA (reference sequence). The CDR3 DNA follows: TGCAGTGCCGACCAGGACAGGGAAGACTATAATTCACCCCTCCACTTT. Amino acids: CSADQDREDYNSPLHF.

This clonotype was detected ten times or more. The gene calls are TRBV19 and TRBJ1-1; D uncertain. The CDR3 is 11 residues long. CDR1 is LNHDA, CDR2 SQIVND, per germline (reference sequence). V gave up 3 bases and J gave up 11 bases, with 10 bases separating them. CDR3 DNA: TGTGCCAGTAGTATGGGCAACTGGGCTTTCTTT. This sequence encodes CASSMGNWAFF.

This clonotype was seen at least ten times. This chain uses TRBV20-1 with TRBJ2-1, with 12 bases identical to TRBD2. This CDR3 contains 16 residues. From germline, CDR1 is DFQATT and CDR2 SNEGSKA (reference sequence). Trimming removed 0 bases from V and 8 bases from J; junction bases left unmatched: 8. The CDR3 bases are TGCAGTGCTAGAGATCCAGGACTAGCGGGAAGGGATGAGCAGTTCTTC. It yields the protein CSARDPGLAGRDEQFF.

This clonotype was seen repeatedly, ten times or more. J is TRBJ2-5 and V is TRBV4-1; TRBD1 agrees at 7 bases. After removal of 4 bases from V and 3 bases from J, the junction contained 2 bases not matched to a gene. This CDR3 has 13 amino acids. CDR1 and CDR2 (germline): MGHRA, YSYEKL. CDR3 nucleotides: TGCGCCAGCAGCCGTGGACAGGAAGAGACCCAGTACTTC. Amino acids: CASSRGQEETQYF.

In its sample, this clonotype was seen many times. The chain recombines TRBV20-1 with TRBJ2-1, with 11 nucleotides matching TRBD2. Germline-derived CDR1 and CDR2 are DFQATT and SNEGSKA (reference sequence). V trimming: 5 bases; J trimming: 1 base; junction bases outside the gene matches: 22. This CDR3 is 21 amino acids long. The CDR3 region has the DNA TGCAGTGCTCCCCCGAACCGAGGGCCTAGCGGGAGGAGTGGGTCCTACAATGAGCAGTTCTTC. This translates into CSAPPNRGPSGRSGSYNEQFF.

V and J are TRBV24-1 and TRBJ2-7, with 7 bases identical to TRBD1. CDR3 size: 16 residues. V was pared by 2 bases and J by 2 bases, with 8 bases of the junction left unmatched. The germline V gene has CDR1 KGHDR and CDR2 SFDVKD. CDR3 nucleotides: TGTGCCACCAGTGATTCCGGGACAGCTCCAACCTACGAGCAGTACTTC. Translation gives CATSDSGTAPTYEQYF.

This clonotype was seen repeatedly, ten times or more. The chain uses TRBV3-1 and TRBJ2-2, with D unclear. V was shortened by 4 bases and J by 7 bases, with 7 bases between the two germline ends. This CDR3 is 12 amino acids long. Germline V gives CDR1 LGHDT, CDR2 YNNKEL (reference sequence). In nucleotides, the CDR3 is TGTGCCAGCAGCCGTCGAAACGGGGAGCTGTTTTTT. It translates to CASSRRNGELFF.